This TCR beta chain was captured by sequencing in a study of OX40 agonist ivuxolimab in advanced cancers. The assay was immunoSEQ multiplex PCR, and TCRdb's table has in-frame clones only and misses some. The data contain 50,000 or so clones, 79% of them singletons. V lost 5 bases, J lost 1 base, and 14 bases lay in between. Germline V gene sequence: CDR1 SGHTA, CDR2 FQGNSA. This CDR3 has 15 residues. The material sequenced was CD4+ or CD8+ T cells sorted from blood, taken in a trial of the OX40 agonist ivuxolimab. The receptor's source is an adult with an advanced solid tumor such as melanoma, head and neck, liver or kidney cancer. The chain carries TRBV7-2 and TRBJ1-1; a possible D gene is TRBD1 (5 bases). The CDR3 bases are TGTGCCAGCAGCCGAGGCGGGACGGGGAACACTGAAGCTTTCTTT. The encoded protein is CASSRGGTGNTEAFF.